These T cell receptor beta chains were read from a single sample in a study of cytotoxic CD8 clonotypes in ibrutinib-treated CLL. Clones were sequenced by immunoSEQ multiplex PCR, and TCRdb holds only the in-frame ones, with some missing. Of 250,000 to 350,000 clones in the sample, about 72% are singletons; the top ten hold roughly 6%. The specimen was PBMCs, collected at disease progression, from a patient treated with ibrutinib. These receptors all stem from a human donor with chronic lymphocytic leukemia. Both conserved end residues are part of each CDR3. The D gene is left open where the match is weak. The size entry is marked missing in some rows and otherwise reads once, few, many or a size class.

J gene: TRBJ2-7; clone size: -; V gene: TRBV5-1; CDR3 length: 12; D gene: -; CDR3 protein: CASRDNSYEQYF; CDR3 DNA: TGCGCCAGCAGAGACAACTCCTACGAGCAGTACTTC
J gene: TRBJ1-6; clone size: -; V gene: TRBV4-1; CDR3 length: 17; D gene: -; CDR3 protein: CASSQLSGVSYNSPLHF; CDR3 DNA: TGCGCCAGCAGCCAGCTCTCCGGGGTCTCCTATAATTCACCCCTCCACTTT
J gene: TRBJ2-3; clone size: -; V gene: TRBV29-1; CDR3 length: 16; D gene: TRBD2; CDR3 protein: CSHGLAGGRGTDTQYF; CDR3 DNA: TGCAGCCACGGACTAGCGGGAGGGCGGGGCACAGATACGCAGTATTTT
J gene: TRBJ1-1; clone size: -; V gene: TRBV9; CDR3 length: 14; D gene: -; CDR3 protein: CASSVSGVGTEAFF; CDR3 DNA: TGTGCCAGCAGCGTATCCGGGGTCGGCACTGAAGCTTTCTTT
J gene: TRBJ2-5; clone size: -; V gene: TRBV19; CDR3 length: 15; D gene: -; CDR3 protein: CASALGEGVQETQYF; CDR3 DNA: TGTGCCAGTGCCCTGGGGGAAGGGGTACAAGAGACCCAGTACTTC
J gene: TRBJ2-1; clone size: -; V gene: TRBV5-1; CDR3 length: 13; D gene: TRBD2; CDR3 protein: CASSLKRGAEQFF; CDR3 DNA: TGCGCCAGCAGCTTAAAGCGGGGAGCTGAGCAGTTCTTC
J gene: TRBJ2-7; clone size: -; V gene: TRBV5-1; CDR3 length: 13; D gene: TRBD2; CDR3 protein: CASSVTSGGEQYF; CDR3 DNA: TGCGCCAGCAGCGTGACTAGCGGGGGTGAGCAGTACTTC
J gene: TRBJ1-2; clone size: -; V gene: TRBV28; CDR3 length: 14; D gene: -; CDR3 protein: CASSAFGGDYGYTF; CDR3 DNA: TGTGCCAGCAGTGCCTTCGGGGGCGACTATGGCTACACCTTC
J gene: TRBJ2-3; clone size: many; V gene: TRBV19; CDR3 length: 14; D gene: TRBD1; CDR3 protein: CASSMYGDRDTQYF; CDR3 DNA: TGTGCCAGTAGTATGTACGGGGACAGGGATACGCAGTATTTT
J gene: TRBJ2-5; clone size: -; V gene: TRBV7-3; CDR3 length: 13; D gene: -; CDR3 protein: CASSRRGRETQYF; CDR3 DNA: TGTGCCAGCAGCCGCAGGGGTAGGGAGACCCAGTACTTC
J gene: TRBJ2-5; clone size: few; V gene: TRBV28; CDR3 length: 14; D gene: -; CDR3 protein: CASRPSDSQETQYF; CDR3 DNA: TGTGCCAGCAGACCTTCGGACAGTCAAGAGACCCAGTACTTC
J gene: TRBJ1-4; clone size: -; V gene: TRBV29-1; CDR3 length: 13; D gene: -; CDR3 protein: CSVETGDVEKLFF; CDR3 DNA: TGCAGCGTTGAGACAGGAGACGTCGAAAAACTGTTTTTT
J gene: TRBJ2-2; clone size: -; V gene: TRBV19; CDR3 length: 14; D gene: TRBD2; CDR3 protein: CASSRGGNTGELFF; CDR3 DNA: TGTGCCAGTAGTCGCGGGGGGAACACCGGGGAGCTGTTTTTT
J gene: TRBJ2-2; clone size: -; V gene: TRBV4-1; CDR3 length: 14; D gene: -; CDR3 protein: CASSQGGDTGELFF; CDR3 DNA: TGCGCCAGCAGCCAGGGGGGGGACACCGGGGAGCTATTTTTT
J gene: TRBJ2-1; clone size: -; V gene: TRBV7-2; CDR3 length: 16; D gene: TRBD1; CDR3 protein: CASSQVSARGSNEQFF; CDR3 DNA: TGTGCCAGCAGCCAGGTCTCGGCCAGGGGGAGCAATGAGCAGTTCTTC
J gene: TRBJ1-4; clone size: -; V gene: TRBV10-3; CDR3 length: 17; D gene: -; CDR3 protein: CAISESPDGTTNEKLFF; CDR3 DNA: TGTGCCATCAGTGAGTCCCCGGACGGGACAACTAATGAAAAACTGTTTTTT
J gene: TRBJ1-2; clone size: -; V gene: TRBV5-1; CDR3 length: 13; D gene: TRBD1; CDR3 protein: CASSSGQWDGYTF; CDR3 DNA: TGCGCCAGCAGCTCGGGACAGTGGGATGGCTACACCTTC
J gene: TRBJ1-2; clone size: -; V gene: TRBV6-5; CDR3 length: 15; D gene: TRBD1; CDR3 protein: CASSYSGDSHYGYTF; CDR3 DNA: TGTGCCAGCAGTTACTCAGGGGACAGCCACTATGGCTACACCTTC
J gene: TRBJ2-3; clone size: -; V gene: TRBV20-1; CDR3 length: 11; D gene: -; CDR3 protein: CSASISGTQYF; CDR3 DNA: TGCAGTGCTAGTATAAGTGGTACGCAGTATTTT
J gene: TRBJ2-7; clone size: -; V gene: TRBV19; CDR3 length: 15; D gene: TRBD2; CDR3 protein: CASSPHGLAGPEQYF; CDR3 DNA: TGTGCCAGTAGTCCCCACGGCCTAGCGGGACCCGAGCAGTACTTC
J gene: TRBJ2-3; clone size: -; V gene: TRBV28; CDR3 length: 17; D gene: -; CDR3 protein: CASSFVPGGGDTDTQYF; CDR3 DNA: TGTGCCAGCAGTTTCGTCCCCGGGGGAGGAGACACAGATACGCAGTATTTT
J gene: TRBJ1-5; clone size: -; V gene: TRBV15; CDR3 length: 13; D gene: -; CDR3 protein: CATSRDWYQPQHF; CDR3 DNA: TGTGCCACCAGCAGAGATTGGTATCAGCCCCAGCATTTT
J gene: TRBJ2-1; clone size: -; V gene: TRBV12-5; CDR3 length: 11; D gene: TRBD1; CDR3 protein: CAGDRMNEQFF; CDR3 DNA: TGTGCTGGGGACAGGATGAATGAGCAGTTCTTC
J gene: TRBJ2-2; clone size: few; V gene: TRBV29-1; CDR3 length: 14; D gene: -; CDR3 protein: CSVPRNPNTGELFF; CDR3 DNA: TGCAGCGTTCCCAGGAATCCGAACACCGGGGAGCTGTTTTTT
J gene: TRBJ2-7; clone size: once; V gene: TRBV4-1; CDR3 length: 15; D gene: -; CDR3 protein: CASSQVKAESYEQYF; CDR3 DNA: TGCGCCAGCAGCCAAGTTAAGGCGGAGTCCTACGAGCAGTACTTC
J gene: TRBJ1-5; clone size: few; V gene: TRBV4-1; CDR3 length: 15; D gene: -; CDR3 protein: CASSPLGLAGQPQHF; CDR3 DNA: TGCGCCAGCAGCCCGTTGGGTTTGGCGGGTCAGCCCCAGCATTTT
J gene: TRBJ1-1; clone size: -; V gene: TRBV11-3; CDR3 length: 14; D gene: -; CDR3 protein: CASSLGHRNTEAFF; CDR3 DNA: TGTGCCAGCAGCTTAGGGCACAGAAACACTGAAGCTTTCTTT
J gene: TRBJ2-1; clone size: -; V gene: TRBV5-4; CDR3 length: 20; D gene: TRBD2; CDR3 protein: CASSLRFGSGGPGSYNEQFF; CDR3 DNA: TGTGCCAGCAGCTTGAGGTTCGGTAGCGGGGGCCCCGGCTCCTACAATGAGCAGTTCTTC
J gene: TRBJ2-7; clone size: -; V gene: TRBV10-2; CDR3 length: 13; D gene: TRBD2; CDR3 protein: CASRLAGRDEQYF; CDR3 DNA: TGCGCCAGCAGGCTAGCGGGACGTGACGAGCAGTACTTC
J gene: TRBJ2-4; clone size: -; V gene: TRBV2; CDR3 length: 17; D gene: -; CDR3 protein: CASSDWDTVIAKNIQYF; CDR3 DNA: TGTGCCAGCAGTGACTGGGACACCGTTATAGCCAAAAACATTCAGTACTTC
J gene: TRBJ2-2; clone size: -; V gene: TRBV9; CDR3 length: 18; D gene: TRBD1; CDR3 protein: CASSVSSLGTGGTGELFF; CDR3 DNA: TGTGCCAGCAGCGTTTCCTCTCTAGGGACAGGGGGGACCGGGGAGCTGTTTTTT
J gene: TRBJ2-7; clone size: -; V gene: TRBV27; CDR3 length: 13; D gene: -; CDR3 protein: CASSPRLGYEQYF; CDR3 DNA: TGTGCCAGCAGTCCGCGACTAGGCTACGAGCAGTACTTC
J gene: TRBJ2-6; clone size: -; V gene: TRBV23-1; CDR3 length: 18; D gene: -; CDR3 protein: CASSQSSQDCSGANVLTF; CDR3 DNA: TGCGCCAGCAGTCAATCCTCCCAGGATTGCTCTGGGGCCAACGTCCTGACTTTC
J gene: TRBJ1-2; clone size: -; V gene: TRBV7-2; CDR3 length: 15; D gene: -; CDR3 protein: CASSSAGGSRMNYTF; CDR3 DNA: TGTGCCAGCAGCTCCGCTGGGGGCAGCCGAATGAACTACACCTTC
J gene: TRBJ2-1; clone size: -; V gene: TRBV29-1; CDR3 length: 14; D gene: TRBD2; CDR3 protein: CSVSGEGLYNEQFF; CDR3 DNA: TGCAGCGTTAGCGGGGAGGGGCTCTACAATGAGCAGTTCTTC
J gene: TRBJ1-2; clone size: once; V gene: TRBV5-1; CDR3 length: 15; D gene: TRBD1; CDR3 protein: CASRRTGSANYGYTF; CDR3 DNA: TGCGCCAGCAGAAGGACAGGGTCTGCTAACTATGGCTACACCTTC
J gene: TRBJ2-1; clone size: -; V gene: TRBV7-9; CDR3 length: 15; D gene: TRBD2; CDR3 protein: CASSPRLARRVEQFF; CDR3 DNA: TGTGCCAGCAGCCCTAGACTAGCGCGTCGGGTGGAGCAGTTCTTC
J gene: TRBJ1-2; clone size: -; V gene: TRBV19; CDR3 length: 14; D gene: -; CDR3 protein: CASSFSGGHYGYTF; CDR3 DNA: TGTGCCAGTAGTTTTTCGGGAGGACACTATGGCTACACCTTC
J gene: TRBJ1-1; clone size: -; V gene: TRBV9; CDR3 length: 13; D gene: -; CDR3 protein: CASSVARGSEAFF; CDR3 DNA: TGTGCCAGCAGCGTAGCCAGGGGCTCTGAAGCTTTCTTT
J gene: TRBJ1-1; clone size: -; V gene: TRBV29-1; CDR3 length: 12; D gene: -; CDR3 protein: CSVARVGTEAFF; CDR3 DNA: TGCAGCGTTGCACGGGTTGGAACTGAAGCTTTCTTT
J gene: TRBJ2-2; clone size: -; V gene: TRBV6-5; CDR3 length: 13; D gene: TRBD2; CDR3 protein: CASRSLAGASLFF; CDR3 DNA: TGTGCCAGCAGGTCACTAGCGGGGGCCTCGCTGTTTTTT
J gene: TRBJ2-4; clone size: -; V gene: TRBV29-1; CDR3 length: 11; D gene: TRBD1; CDR3 protein: CSAYRGNIQYF; CDR3 DNA: TGCAGCGCATACAGGGGAAACATTCAGTACTTC
J gene: TRBJ2-7; clone size: once; V gene: TRBV4-3; CDR3 length: 17; D gene: TRBD2; CDR3 protein: CASSPARTSGSRYEQYF; CDR3 DNA: TGCGCCAGCAGCCCCGCAAGGACTAGCGGGAGTCGCTACGAGCAGTACTTC
J gene: TRBJ1-5; clone size: once; V gene: TRBV5-4; CDR3 length: 13; D gene: -; CDR3 protein: CASSLDGGQPQHF; CDR3 DNA: TGTGCCAGCAGCTTGGACGGGGGTCAGCCCCAGCATTTT
J gene: TRBJ1-1; clone size: -; V gene: TRBV29-1; CDR3 length: 13; D gene: -; CDR3 protein: CSVAPRGDTEAFF; CDR3 DNA: TGCAGCGTCGCCCCGAGGGGGGACACTGAAGCTTTCTTT
J gene: TRBJ1-6; clone size: few; V gene: TRBV9; CDR3 length: 17; D gene: -; CDR3 protein: CASRLGGGSRDNSPLHF; CDR3 DNA: TGTGCCAGCAGATTAGGGGGGGGAAGTCGTGATAATTCACCCCTCCACTTT
J gene: TRBJ2-5; clone size: -; V gene: TRBV29-1; CDR3 length: 13; D gene: -; CDR3 protein: CSVEFPAEETQYF; CDR3 DNA: TGCAGCGTTGAGTTCCCTGCCGAAGAGACCCAGTACTTC
J gene: TRBJ1-1; clone size: -; V gene: TRBV6-6; CDR3 length: 14; D gene: -; CDR3 protein: CASSYAGLNTEAFF; CDR3 DNA: TGTGCCAGCAGTTACGCGGGGTTGAACACTGAAGCTTTCTTT
J gene: TRBJ1-5; clone size: -; V gene: TRBV29-1; CDR3 length: 13; D gene: -; CDR3 protein: CSVSAREGQPQHF; CDR3 DNA: TGCAGCGTTTCCGCCAGGGAGGGTCAGCCCCAGCATTTT
J gene: TRBJ1-3; clone size: -; V gene: TRBV7-2; CDR3 length: 12; D gene: -; CDR3 protein: CASSLGGNTIYF; CDR3 DNA: TGTGCCAGCAGCTTAGGCGGAAACACCATATATTTT
J gene: TRBJ1-2; clone size: few; V gene: TRBV5-1; CDR3 length: 12; D gene: TRBD1; CDR3 protein: CASGGQDYGYTF; CDR3 DNA: TGCGCCAGTGGGGGACAGGACTATGGCTACACCTTC
J gene: TRBJ2-7; clone size: -; V gene: TRBV7-6; CDR3 length: 13; D gene: -; CDR3 protein: CASSLGVSYEQYF; CDR3 DNA: TGTGCCAGCAGCTTAGGGGTCTCCTACGAGCAGTACTTC
J gene: TRBJ1-2; clone size: -; V gene: TRBV5-1; CDR3 length: 19; D gene: -; CDR3 protein: CASSLVPGHGHRNPYGYTF; CDR3 DNA: TGCGCCAGCAGCCTCGTGCCGGGACACGGACATCGAAATCCTTATGGCTACACCTTC
J gene: TRBJ2-7; clone size: -; V gene: TRBV28; CDR3 length: 15; D gene: TRBD1; CDR3 protein: CASSPQDRGSYEQYF; CDR3 DNA: TGTGCCAGCAGTCCCCAGGACAGGGGCTCCTACGAGCAGTACTTC